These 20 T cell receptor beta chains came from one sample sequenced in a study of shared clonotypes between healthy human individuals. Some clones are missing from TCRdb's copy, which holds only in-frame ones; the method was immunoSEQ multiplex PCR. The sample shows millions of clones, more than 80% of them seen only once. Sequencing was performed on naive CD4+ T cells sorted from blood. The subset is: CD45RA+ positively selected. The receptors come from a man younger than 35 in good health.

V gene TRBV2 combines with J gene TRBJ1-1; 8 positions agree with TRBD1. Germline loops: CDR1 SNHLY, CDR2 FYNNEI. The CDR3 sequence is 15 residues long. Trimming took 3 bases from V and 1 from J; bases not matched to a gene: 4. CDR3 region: CASSEATGANTEAFF. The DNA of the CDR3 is TGTGCCAGCAGTGAGGCGACAGGGGCGAACACTGAAGCTTTCTTT.

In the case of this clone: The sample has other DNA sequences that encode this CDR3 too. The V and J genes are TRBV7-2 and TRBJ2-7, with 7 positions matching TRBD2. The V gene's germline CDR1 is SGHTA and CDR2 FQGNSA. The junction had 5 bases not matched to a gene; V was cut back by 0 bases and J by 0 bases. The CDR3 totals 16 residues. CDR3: CASSLAPSGPSYEQYF. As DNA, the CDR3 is TGTGCCAGCAGCTTAGCACCTAGCGGTCCCTCCTACGAGCAGTACTTC.

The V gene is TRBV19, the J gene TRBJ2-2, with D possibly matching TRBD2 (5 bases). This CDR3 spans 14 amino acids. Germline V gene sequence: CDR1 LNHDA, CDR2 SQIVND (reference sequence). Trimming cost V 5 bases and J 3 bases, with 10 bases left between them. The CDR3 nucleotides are TGTGCCAGTAGTGCTGGACTGTACACCGGGGAGCTGTTTTTT. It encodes CASSAGLYTGELFF.

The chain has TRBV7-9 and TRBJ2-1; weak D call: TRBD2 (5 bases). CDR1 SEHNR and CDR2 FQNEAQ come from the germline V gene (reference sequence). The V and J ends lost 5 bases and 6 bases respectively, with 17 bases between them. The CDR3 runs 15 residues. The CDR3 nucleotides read TGTGCCAGCAGCCCTGGCACTAGTAGAGCCAATGAGCAGTTCTTC. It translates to CASSPGTSRANEQFF.

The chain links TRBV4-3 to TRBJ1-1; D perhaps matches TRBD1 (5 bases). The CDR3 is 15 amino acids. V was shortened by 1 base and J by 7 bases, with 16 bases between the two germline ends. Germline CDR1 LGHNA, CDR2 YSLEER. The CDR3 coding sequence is TGCGCCAGCAGCCAAGGCCTACAGGTAACTGGTGAAGCTTTCTTT. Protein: CASSQGLQVTGEAFF.

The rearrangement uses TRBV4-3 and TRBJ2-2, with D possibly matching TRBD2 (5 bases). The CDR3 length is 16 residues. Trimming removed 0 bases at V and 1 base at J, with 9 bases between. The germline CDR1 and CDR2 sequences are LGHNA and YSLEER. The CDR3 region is CASSQETGMNTGELFF. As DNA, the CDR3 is TGCGCCAGCAGCCAAGAAACGGGAATGAACACCGGGGAGCTGTTTTTT.

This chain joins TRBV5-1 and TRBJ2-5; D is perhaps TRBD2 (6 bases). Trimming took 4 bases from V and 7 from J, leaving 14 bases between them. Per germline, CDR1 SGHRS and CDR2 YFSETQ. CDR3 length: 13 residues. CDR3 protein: CASSGLLAGTQYF. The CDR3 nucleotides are TGCGCCAGCAGCGGACTATTAGCAGGGACCCAGTACTTC. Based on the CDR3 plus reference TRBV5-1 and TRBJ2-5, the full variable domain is KAGVTQTPRYLIKTRGQQVTLSCSPISGHRSVSWYQQTPGQGLQFLFEYFSETQRNKGNFPGRFSGRQFSNSRSEMNVSTLELGDSALYLCASSGLLAGTQYFGPGTRLLVL.

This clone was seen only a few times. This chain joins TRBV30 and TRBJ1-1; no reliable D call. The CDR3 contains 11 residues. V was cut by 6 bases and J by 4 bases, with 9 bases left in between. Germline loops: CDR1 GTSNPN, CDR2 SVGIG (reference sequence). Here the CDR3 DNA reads TGTGCCTGTATGGAGGCCACTGAAGCTTTCTTT. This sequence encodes CACMEATEAFF.

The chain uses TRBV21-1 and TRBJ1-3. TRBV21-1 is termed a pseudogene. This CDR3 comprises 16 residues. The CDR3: CASSKEKGEDGNTIYF. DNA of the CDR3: TGTGCCAGCAGCAAAGAAAAGGGGGAGGATGGAAACACCATATATTTT.

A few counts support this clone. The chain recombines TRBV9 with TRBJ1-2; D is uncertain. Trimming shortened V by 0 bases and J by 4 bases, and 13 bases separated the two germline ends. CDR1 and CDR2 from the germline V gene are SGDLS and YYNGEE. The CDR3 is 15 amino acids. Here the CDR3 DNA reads TGTGCCAGCAGCGTAGAGGCCCTTGGGTCCTATGGCTACACCTTC. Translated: CASSVEALGSYGYTF.

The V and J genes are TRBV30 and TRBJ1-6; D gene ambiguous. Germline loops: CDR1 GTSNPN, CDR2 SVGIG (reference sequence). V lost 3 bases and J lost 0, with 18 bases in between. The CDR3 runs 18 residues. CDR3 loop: CAWRAQAWGGSYNSPLHF. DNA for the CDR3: TGTGCCTGGAGGGCCCAGGCGTGGGGAGGCTCCTATAATTCACCCCTCCACTTT. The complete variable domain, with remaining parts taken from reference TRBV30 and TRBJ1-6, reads SQTIHQWPATLVQPVGSPLSLECTVEGTSNPNLYWYRQAAGRGLQLLFYSVGIGQISSEVPQNLSASRPQDRQFILSSKKLLLSDSGFYLCAWRAQAWGGSYNSPLHFGNGTRLTVT.

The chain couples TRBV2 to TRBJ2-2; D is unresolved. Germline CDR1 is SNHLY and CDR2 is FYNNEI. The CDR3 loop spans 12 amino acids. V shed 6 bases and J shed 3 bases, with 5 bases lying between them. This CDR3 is CASRLDTGELFF. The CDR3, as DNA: TGTGCCAGCAGGTTAGACACCGGGGAGCTGTTTTTT. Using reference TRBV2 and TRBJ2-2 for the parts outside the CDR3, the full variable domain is EPEVTQTPSHQVTQMGQEVILRCVPISNHLYFYWYRQILGQKVEFLVSFYNNEISEKSEIFDDQFSVERPDGSNFTLKIRSTKLEDSAMYFCASRLDTGELFFGEGSRLTVL.

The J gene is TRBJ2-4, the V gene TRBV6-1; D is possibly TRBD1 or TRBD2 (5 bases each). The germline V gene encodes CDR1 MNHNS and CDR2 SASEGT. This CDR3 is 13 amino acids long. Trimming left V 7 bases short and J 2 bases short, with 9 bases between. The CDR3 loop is CASIGGTKNIQYF. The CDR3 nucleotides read TGTGCCAGCATTGGGGGTACCAAAAACATTCAGTACTTC.

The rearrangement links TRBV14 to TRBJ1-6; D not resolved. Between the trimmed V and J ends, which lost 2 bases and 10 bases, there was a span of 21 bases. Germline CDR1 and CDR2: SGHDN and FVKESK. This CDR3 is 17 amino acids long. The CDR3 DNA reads TGTGCCAGCAGCCAAAGGTTCTCCTCAGGAATTAAGTCACCCCTCCACTTT. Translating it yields CASSQRFSSGIKSPLHF.

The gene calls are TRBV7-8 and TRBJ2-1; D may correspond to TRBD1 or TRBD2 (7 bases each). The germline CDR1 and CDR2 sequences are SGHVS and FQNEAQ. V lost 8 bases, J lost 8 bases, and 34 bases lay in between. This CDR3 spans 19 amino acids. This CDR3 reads CASQRQGVGGYTIVDEQFF. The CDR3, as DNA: TGTGCCAGCCAAAGGCAGGGGGTGGGAGGGTATACAATTGTGGATGAGCAGTTCTTC.

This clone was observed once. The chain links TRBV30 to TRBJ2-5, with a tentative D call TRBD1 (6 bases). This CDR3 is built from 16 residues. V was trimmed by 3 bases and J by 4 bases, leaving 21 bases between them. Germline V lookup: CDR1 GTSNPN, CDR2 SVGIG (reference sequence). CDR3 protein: CAWRRGPDKGGETQYF. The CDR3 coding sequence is TGTGCCTGGAGGAGGGGACCTGACAAAGGGGGAGAGACCCAGTACTTC.

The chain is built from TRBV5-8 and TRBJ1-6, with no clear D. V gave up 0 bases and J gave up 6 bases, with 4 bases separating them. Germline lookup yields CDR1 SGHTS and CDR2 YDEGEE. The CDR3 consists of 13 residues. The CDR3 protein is CASSLEANSPLHF. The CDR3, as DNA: TGTGCCAGCAGCTTGGAGGCTAATTCACCCCTCCACTTT.

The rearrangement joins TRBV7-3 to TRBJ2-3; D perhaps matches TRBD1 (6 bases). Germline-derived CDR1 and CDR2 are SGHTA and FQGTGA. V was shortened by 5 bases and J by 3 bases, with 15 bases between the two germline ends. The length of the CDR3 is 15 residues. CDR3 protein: CASSRGGRATDTQYF. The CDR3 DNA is TGTGCCAGCAGCCGTGGGGGCAGGGCGACAGATACGCAGTATTTT. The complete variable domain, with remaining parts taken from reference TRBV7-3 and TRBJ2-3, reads GAGVSQTPSNKVTEKGKYVELRCDPISGHTALYWYRQSLGQGPEFLIYFQGTGAADDSGLPNDRFFAVRPEGSVSTLKIQRTERGDSAVYLCASSRGGRATDTQYFGPGTRLTVL.

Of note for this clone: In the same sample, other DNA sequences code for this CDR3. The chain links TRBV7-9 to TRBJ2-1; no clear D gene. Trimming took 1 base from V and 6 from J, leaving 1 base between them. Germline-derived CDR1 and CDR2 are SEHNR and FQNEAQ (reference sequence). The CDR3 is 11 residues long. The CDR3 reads CASSLGNEQFF. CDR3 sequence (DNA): TGTGCCAGCAGCTTAGGCAATGAGCAGTTCTTC.

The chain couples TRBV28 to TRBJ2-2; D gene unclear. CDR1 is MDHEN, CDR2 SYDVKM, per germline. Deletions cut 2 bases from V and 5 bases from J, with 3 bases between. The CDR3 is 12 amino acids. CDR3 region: CASSLETGELFF. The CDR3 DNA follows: TGTGCCAGCAGTTTAGAGACCGGGGAGCTGTTTTTT.